Listed below are T cell receptor beta chains from one sample, sequenced in a study of cytomegalovirus exposure and HLA in healthy donors. The repertoire was sequenced with immunoSEQ multiplex PCR; TCRdb's copy has only in-frame clones and lacks some. There are some 150,000 clones in the sample; about 71% occur only once, and under 3.5% lies in the top ten. Sequenced input: PBMCs. These receptors all come from a woman aged 25-40 years in good health and CMV-seronegative. The CDR3 runs from the conserved cysteine through the conserved F or W. Fields, in order: V gene, J gene, CDR3 protein.

>TRBV6-5|-
CASTREAGYEQYF
>TRBV28|TRBJ1-5
CASKGNRVGYSNQPQHF
>TRBV5-1|TRBJ2-7
CASNPEGSYEQYF
>TRBV6-6|TRBJ2-5
CASSPRVETQYF
>TRBV5-6|TRBJ2-1
CASSQGVAGGRYNEQFF
>TRBV9|TRBJ1-2
CASSFSQGAGGYTF
>TRBV5-4|TRBJ2-7
CASSPDSTSYEQYF
>TRBV15|TRBJ1-4
CATMGFQGSLRTNEKLFF
>TRBV6-1|TRBJ2-7
CASSDRFSTYEQYF
>TRBV5-5|TRBJ2-7
CASNPGLERFEQYF
>TRBV5-6|-
CASSFGHGAEQYF
>TRBV11-2|TRBJ1-2
CASSPGQDRSYTF
>TRBV4-1|TRBJ2-7
CASSQEEISYEQYF
>TRBV28|TRBJ2-7
CASWGNSYEQYF